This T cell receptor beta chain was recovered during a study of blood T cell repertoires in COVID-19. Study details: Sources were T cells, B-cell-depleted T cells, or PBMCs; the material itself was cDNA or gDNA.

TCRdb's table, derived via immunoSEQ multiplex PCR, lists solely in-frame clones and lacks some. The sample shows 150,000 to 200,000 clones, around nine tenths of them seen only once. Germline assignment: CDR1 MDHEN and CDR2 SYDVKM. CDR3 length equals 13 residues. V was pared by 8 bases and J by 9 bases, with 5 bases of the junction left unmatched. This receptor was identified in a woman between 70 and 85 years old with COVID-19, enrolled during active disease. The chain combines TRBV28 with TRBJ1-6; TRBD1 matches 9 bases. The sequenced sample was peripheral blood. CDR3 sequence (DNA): TGTGCCAGCCGGGACAGGGATGGTTCACCCCTCCACTTT. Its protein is CASRDRDGSPLHF.